This T cell receptor beta chain was observed in a study of identical twins. Study-wide findings and caveats: Twins showed weaker excess sharing in their beta out-of-frame sequences.

To note about this clonotype: Its antigen is as yet unknown.

TCRdb reanalysed the 5' RACE reads using MiXCR and keeps one entry per CDR3 protein. This table holds roughly 720,000 distinct CDR3 sequences, roughly 18% found once. In germline, CDR1 is DFQATT, CDR2 SNEGSKA (reference sequence). The CDR3 consists of 17 residues. With 5 bases clipped from V and 7 bases from J, the junction kept 17 bases outside the gene matches. These sequences were also reported in another study, on T cells expressing NK-cell markers. From that second work: Of eight sequenced donors, seven were HCMV-seropositive and one HCMV-seronegative. Of the CD8+ T cells in six donors, about 1.0-7.0% belonged to dominant NKG2C+ clonotypes.

Input material: PBMCs. The rearrangement uses TRBV20-1 and TRBJ2-7; 13 bases line up with TRBD2. This TCR came from a woman younger than 35 in good health. This chain's CDR3 is CSADLPGLAGPGREQYF. Here the CDR3 DNA reads TGCAGTGCTGACTTACCGGGACTAGCGGGGCCGGGCAGGGAGCAGTACTTC.